This T cell receptor beta chain came from a study of T cells in localized non-small cell lung cancer (dated by TCRdb to the early 2020s). Background on the whole study: Comparing tumors with uninvolved tumor-adjacent lungs, the study looked at the T cell repertoires of 200 to 250 patients with early-stage NSCLC. The cohort consisted of about 240 treatment-naive NSCLC patients whose localized lung tumors had been resected. A mean age of approximately 70 years was recorded for the NSCLC patients, of whom around 120 were male and more than 85 were female.

At diagnosis, tumor, uninvolved tumor-adjacent lung and peripheral blood were collected and then preserved as a mix of FFPE and fresh-frozen material. The germline ends are 8 bases apart after V is trimmed by 0 bases and J by 2 bases. Looking up the germline V gene yields CDR1 MGHRA and CDR2 YSYEKL. The CDR3, cysteine through phenylalanine, is 16 amino acids long. Of the read, only the CDR3 DNA is kept; its 48 bases are in frame from base 1. Remarks on this clone: This clone's antigen is unknown. No per-base quality is available; no much larger clone lies one base away.

The study at large found these results: Higher blood T cell density associated with longer overall survival, while higher adjacent-lung clonality associated with shorter survival. The highest T cell clonality was observed in uninvolved tumor-adjacent lung, where clonality exceeded that of tumor, suggesting that antigenic responses were more focused in uninvolved tumor-adjacent lung. Because of the exploratory design, TCR variables were selected using unadjusted p-values without false-discovery rate correction. Because multi-region tumor sequencing was not performed, intratumor heterogeneity could not be ruled out. A median of around 50 of the top 100 tumor clones were detected in paired uninvolved adjacent lung, and approximately 28 of these tumor clones were also found among the top 100 clones of the paired uninvolved adjacent lung.

TCR beta CDR3 regions were sequenced from DNA using the immunoSEQ Assay. In the source study's methods: T cell density was computed as TCR beta template counts normalized to usable DNA estimated by amplifying housekeeping genes. Richness was estimated with the preseqR package, extrapolating to 400,000 templates for PBMC samples and 120,000 templates for tissue samples. Clonality was calculated as one minus Pielou's evenness. Tissue-enriched TCRs were identified through differential abundance testing performed on productive amino-acid clonotypes, with a minimum total count of 5 and an alpha of 0.1. The Jaccard Index and the Morisita Overlap Index were used to quantify repertoire overlap between compartments. GLIPH grouped TCR beta CDR3s together with public tetramer-defined viral CDR3s, and a viral motif had to include at least three viral sequences and also show V-gene enrichment. What TCRdb holds here is the immuneACCESS table cut down to in-frame rearrangements. Part of the clones is not present; checked against another copy, under half of the missing clones reflect an unresolved V gene, and the others are unexplained. The V and J calls and clone size were taken over from that table, and D and trimming were inferred from the DNA. Recorded for this sample are 2,500 to 3,000 clones; about a quarter of them occurred a single time. The ten largest clones represent 7.2% of the sample.

The chain couples TRBV4-1 to TRBJ2-6; the D element could tentatively be TRBD1 or TRBD2, as 6 bases agree for each. The TCR was taken from a woman aged 35-70 years with stage I lung adenocarcinoma. Here the sequenced sample was lung tumor tissue, taken before any cancer treatment. The CDR3 reads as follows: CASSQEEGAGANVLTF. The sequenced DNA: TGCGCCAGCAGCCAAGAGGAGGGGGCTGGGGCCAACGTCCTGACTTTC.